In its sample, the clone carrying this T cell receptor beta chain was seen many times. Before being chosen for sequencing, patients had shown CD8+CD57+ cell expansion by flow cytometry. The patients, all of them, had severe acquired aplastic anemia. The study profiled TCR beta VDJ and CDR3 using genomic DNA as template. TCRdb fed the reads into MiXCR, producing one record per CDR3 protein. The data show around 190,000 distinct CDR3 sequences, approximately 48% seen once. The source of the sample is a study of CD8+CD57+ T cells in acquired aplastic anemia. About the research overall: Sorted CD4+ and CD8+ cells gave a mean 3.2 ug DNA, range about 0.19 to 27.4 ug.

The receptor's source is a human donor with aplastic anemia. The sample comprised sorted CD4+, CD8+, or CD8+CD57+ T cells (not recorded which) from PBMCs.

The CDR3 here is CASSSNRGPAEAFF. As DNA, the CDR3 is TGTGCCAGCAGCTCCAACAGGGGGCCGGCTGAAGCTTTCTTT. V is TRBV5-4 and J is TRBJ1-1; 9 bases match TRBD1. The germline V gene has CDR1 SGHNT and CDR2 YYREEE (reference sequence). The CDR3 is 14 residues long. V lost 3 bases and J lost 6; bases outside the gene matches: 6.